This TCR beta chain was observed in a study of T cells in Graves' hyperthyroidism and ophthalmopathy. This clonotype was detected many times. The authors deemed Graves' hyperthyroidism stable absent ophthalmopathy progression within 18 months. TCR beta CDR3 regions were amplified from RNA transcripts. HTBI primers were employed in a first-round RT-PCR of the TCR CDR3. TCRdb independently ran MiXCR on the multiplex PCR reads; one entry per CDR3 protein. There are 700,000 to 950,000 distinct CDR3 sequences in the sample; 30% to 40% occur only once, and around 32% lies in the top ten. This sequence was found in a woman in her 40s with Graves' hyperthyroidism. The sequenced sample consisted of blood.

CDR3 coding DNA: TGTGCCAGCAGCCCGGACGGACTAGCGGTAGAGACCCAGTACTTC. Translation gives CASSPDGLAVETQYF. The gene calls are TRBV7-9 and TRBJ2-5; 10 bases map to TRBD2. J was trimmed by 4 bases and V by 5 bases; bases with no gene match: 7. CDR1 is SEHNR, CDR2 FQNEAQ, per germline (reference sequence). CDR3 length: 15 residues.